What follows are 10 T cell receptor beta chains derived from one specimen sequenced in a study of blood T cell repertoires in COVID-19. The table came from immunoSEQ multiplex PCR; TCRdb's copy has only in-frame clones and leaves some out. The sample has around 700,000 clones; 85% to 90% are singletons. Sequencing was performed on peripheral blood. These receptors came from a woman aged 18-29 years with acute or convalescent COVID-19.

The chain joins TRBV10-1 to TRBJ1-4; 7 bases are a match to TRBD1. CDR1 WNHNN and CDR2 SYGVQD come from the germline V gene (reference sequence). The trim removed 6 bases at V and 0 bases at J, leaving 10 bases unmatched. CDR3 length: 17 amino acids. The CDR3 sequence is CASRGTASIATNEKLFF. The CDR3 DNA sequence: TGCGCCAGCAGAGGGACAGCCAGTATTGCAACTAATGAAAAACTGTTTTTT.

The chain joins TRBV27 to TRBJ2-2; TRBD2 aligns across 7 bases. Germline V lookup: CDR1 MNHEY, CDR2 SMNVEV (reference sequence). V trimming: 4 bases; J trimming: 6 bases; junction bases outside the gene matches: 2. This CDR3 contains 13 residues. The CDR3, as DNA: TGTGCCAGCAGTTGGGGGGGTGCCGGGGAGCTGTTTTTT. It codes for CASSWGGAGELFF.

This chain uses TRBV11-2 with TRBJ1-2, with D unclear. Germline CDR1 reads SGHAT; CDR2 reads FQNNGV. The CDR3 runs to 13 residues. Trimming took 5 bases from V and 2 from J, leaving 9 bases between them. Written as DNA, the CDR3 is TGTGCCAGCAGCCTCTCCGTCAACTATGGCTACACCTTC. Its translation: CASSLSVNYGYTF.

This sequence joins TRBV28 and TRBJ2-3; D gene ambiguous. Per the germline V gene, CDR1 is MDHEN and CDR2 is SYDVKM. V dropped 3 bases and J dropped 1 base, with 14 bases sitting between them. The CDR3 is 16 residues long. CDR3: CASSFPVGFGTDTQYF. In DNA form, the CDR3 reads TGTGCCAGCAGTTTTCCTGTCGGGTTTGGCACAGATACGCAGTATTTT.

This rearrangement joins TRBV5-1 to TRBJ2-7, with D perhaps matching TRBD2 (5 bases). This CDR3 spans 13 amino acids. With 1 base removed from V and 3 bases from J, the gap between germline ends came to 8 bases. From germline, CDR1 is SGHRS and CDR2 YFSETQ. The CDR3 region is CASSLYGGYEQYF. The CDR3 DNA is TGCGCCAGCAGCTTGTATGGAGGCTACGAGCAGTACTTC. The complete variable domain, with remaining parts taken from reference TRBV5-1 and TRBJ2-7, reads KAGVTQTPRYLIKTRGQQVTLSCSPISGHRSVSWYQQTPGQGLQFLFEYFSETQRNKGNFPGRFSGRQFSNSRSEMNVSTLELGDSALYLCASSLYGGYEQYFGPGTRLTVT.

The V and J genes are TRBV19 and TRBJ1-1, with 7 bases fitting TRBD1. Germline V lookup: CDR1 LNHDA, CDR2 SQIVND (reference sequence). The CDR3 covers 16 residues. Trimming cost V 5 bases and J 0 bases; bases outside gene matches: 9. The CDR3 reads CASSLATGWLNTEAFF. CDR3 in DNA: TGTGCCAGTAGTCTCGCGACAGGGTGGCTGAACACTGAAGCTTTCTTT.

V usage is TRBV12-3 or TRBV12-4 and J usage is TRBJ1-1; a weak D match, TRBD1 (5 bases). V gave up 6 bases and J gave up 8 bases, with 16 bases separating them. This CDR3 has 13 amino acids. This chain's CDR3 is CASRPSTAVEAFF. The CDR3 DNA is TGTGCCAGCAGGCCTTCGACAGCCGTCGAAGCTTTCTTT.

The J gene is TRBJ2-3, the V gene TRBV14; a possible D gene is TRBD2 (7 bases). The germline V and J ends were trimmed by 4 bases and 6 bases, with 14 bases remaining between them. Germline CDR1 reads SGHDN; CDR2 reads FVKESK. The CDR3 loop spans 14 amino acids. CDR3 in DNA: TGTGCCAGCAGCCGGGGGGCGGGGGAGGATACGCAGTATTTT. Translation: CASSRGAGEDTQYF.

This clone was detected only once. This sequence joins TRBV6-5 and TRBJ2-7; 14 nucleotides line up with TRBD2. The germline V gene has CDR1 MNHEY and CDR2 SVGAGI. The CDR3 is 15 amino acids. J lost 2 bases, V lost 5 bases, and 2 bases had no gene match. CDR3 amino acids: CASSRGLAGAYEQYF. The CDR3 DNA follows: TGTGCCAGCAGTAGGGGACTAGCGGGGGCCTACGAGCAGTACTTC.

V gene TRBV19 combines with J gene TRBJ1-1, with D possibly TRBD1 on 5 matching bases. V lost 5 bases, J lost 6 bases, and 13 bases lay in between. This CDR3 has 13 residues. CDR1 is LNHDA, CDR2 SQIVND, per germline (reference sequence). The CDR3 nucleotides are TGTGCCAGTAGTCCCGACAGTATGGCTGAAGCTTTCTTT. It encodes CASSPDSMAEAFF.